Each of the 22 T cell receptor beta chains below was sequenced from the same sample in a study of T-cell memory formation after mild COVID-19. TCRdb fed the 5' RACE reads into MiXCR, producing one record per CDR3 protein. The sample consists of some 280,000 distinct CDR3 sequences, 15% to 20% of them appearing once. Sequencing was performed on PBMCs or a T cell subset sorted from them (not recorded which). The receptors here all came from a man younger than 35 who had mild COVID-19 (a few samples of this study predate the infection). Cell type and time point are not known.

Many counts were recorded for this clonotype. DNA of the CDR3: TGTGCCAGCAGGAAAGTGGGGGCAGAGACCCAGTACTTC. This sequence encodes CASRKVGAETQYF. The chain joins TRBV7-2 to TRBJ2-5; a possible D gene is TRBD1 (6 bases). V was clipped by 6 bases and J by 4 bases, with 12 bases between them. This CDR3 is 13 amino acids long. Germline-derived CDR1 and CDR2 are SGHTA and FQGNSA.

This clonotype was picked up a small number of times. The chain carries TRBV10-3 and TRBJ1-4; weak D call: TRBD1 (5 bases). V was trimmed by 3 bases and J by 5 bases, leaving 10 bases between them. The germline CDR1 and CDR2 sequences are ENHRY and SYGVKD. The CDR3 spans 14 residues. CDR3 amino acids: CAISEGTPNEKLFF. CDR3 DNA: TGTGCCATCAGTGAAGGGACGCCGAATGAAAAACTGTTTTTT.

The J gene is TRBJ2-7, the V gene TRBV19; 9 bases are shared with TRBD2. The germline V gene has CDR1 LNHDA and CDR2 SQIVND (reference sequence). The trim removed 4 bases at V and 1 base at J, leaving 2 bases unmatched. CDR3 size: 14 residues. The CDR3 sequence is CASSTSGASYEQYF. In nucleotides, the CDR3 is TGTGCCAGTAGTACTAGCGGGGCTTCCTACGAGCAGTACTTC.

The V gene is TRBV20-1, the J gene TRBJ2-7, with D possibly TRBD1 on 5 matching bases. CDR3 length: 13 residues. V lost 1 base to trimming and J lost 3 bases, with 10 bases between them. CDR1 is DFQATT, CDR2 SNEGSKA, per germline (reference sequence). The CDR3 loop is CSARAPTGYEQYV. For the CDR3, the DNA is TGCAGTGCTAGAGCTCCAACAGGCTACGAGCAGTACGTC.

This sequence joins TRBV7-2 and TRBJ2-7; 8 bases line up with TRBD1. With V trimmed by 5 bases and J by 2 bases, 5 bases remained unmatched. Germline loops: CDR1 SGHTA, CDR2 FQGNSA. The CDR3 spans 14 residues. In nucleotides, the CDR3 is TGTGCCAGCAGCCCTCGGACAGGGACCTACGAGCAGTACGTC. Protein sequence: CASSPRTGTYEQYV.

The chain links TRBV19 to TRBJ1-1; D remains ambiguous. In germline, CDR1 is LNHDA, CDR2 SQIVND (reference sequence). Trimming took 3 bases from V and 7 from J, leaving 15 bases between them. CDR3 length: 14 residues. CDR3 coding DNA: TGTGCCAGTAGTATGACGAGGGTGGGCGGTGAAGCTTTCTTT. This codes for CASSMTRVGGEAFF.

The rearrangement uses TRBV12-3 or TRBV12-4 and TRBJ1-2; D is ambiguous. The ends were cut back, 8 bases at V and 8 bases at J, with 9 bases in the middle. The CDR3 spans 10 residues. The CDR3, as DNA: TGTGCCAGCCGCCGGGTCGGCTACACCTTC. Translation gives CASRRVGYTF.

The CDR3: CASSYLSLQRGEQFF. Here the CDR3 DNA reads TGTGCCAGCAGTTACTTGTCCTTACAAAGAGGTGAGCAGTTCTTC. This chain uses TRBV6-6 with TRBJ2-1; D unclear. Trimming removed 1 base from V and 9 bases from J, with 16 bases in between. The length of the CDR3 is 15 residues. Germline V CDR1 and CDR2: MNHNY, SVGAGI (reference sequence).

This clonotype was found many times. The V call is TRBV5-1, the J call TRBJ2-3; 7 nucleotides line up with TRBD1. Germline CDR1 and CDR2: SGHRS and YFSETQ. The CDR3 is made up of 14 amino acids. Germline trimming cut 4 bases from V and 4 bases from J; bases unmatched to any gene: 6. The CDR3 region is CASSQQGTPDTQYF. CDR3 nucleotides: TGCGCCAGCAGCCAACAGGGGACCCCAGATACGCAGTATTTT.

This clonotype was seen repeatedly, ten times or more. The J gene is TRBJ2-7, the V gene TRBV20-1; 7 positions match TRBD1. The V segment lost 4 bases and the J segment 2 bases; nucleotides outside the gene matches: 11. This CDR3 is 15 amino acids long. Germline CDR1 reads DFQATT; CDR2 reads SNEGSKA (reference sequence). CDR3 in amino acids: CSAIRPGQIAYEQYV. CDR3 sequence (DNA): TGCAGTGCTATCCGCCCGGGACAGATCGCCTACGAGCAGTACGTC.

V gene TRBV5-1 combines with J gene TRBJ2-1; 7 nucleotides line up with TRBD1. Per the germline V gene, CDR1 is SGHRS and CDR2 is YFSETQ. The junction had 7 bases not matched to a gene; V was cut back by 4 bases and J by 6 bases. CDR3 length: 14 residues. CDR3 DNA sequence: TGCGCCAGCAGCCCCTCGACAGGGATCAATGAGCAGTTCTTC. As protein: CASSPSTGINEQFF.

This sequence joins TRBV19 and TRBJ2-5; D gene unclear. Germline CDR1 LNHDA, CDR2 SQIVND (reference sequence). There are 14 residues in the CDR3. Trimming took off 6 bases at V and 0 bases at J, with 11 bases between the two ends. The chain's CDR3 is CASRGTEYQETQYF. CDR3 nucleotide sequence: TGTGCCAGTAGGGGAACAGAGTACCAAGAGACCCAGTACTTC.

This clonotype was observed a handful of times. The chain is built from TRBV6-6 and TRBJ2-4, with D hard to call. The CDR3 consists of 16 residues. From germline, CDR1 is MNHNY and CDR2 SVGAGI (reference sequence). The V gene lost 6 bases and the J gene lost 1 base, with 16 bases spanning the gap. In DNA form, the CDR3 reads TGTGCCAGCAGCTTACACTTATCACGGGCCAAAAACATTCAGTACTTC. As protein: CASSLHLSRAKNIQYF.

This clonotype was seen a handful of times. The V gene is TRBV10-3, the J gene TRBJ2-7, with D maybe TRBD2 (5 bases). CDR3 length: 12 amino acids. Per germline, CDR1 ENHRY and CDR2 SYGVKD. V dropped 1 base and J dropped 7 bases, with 8 bases sitting between them. DNA of the CDR3: TGTGCCATCAGTGAGTTTGAGGGAGAGCAGTACTTC. Its protein is CAISEFEGEQYF.

The chain joins TRBV10-3 to TRBJ1-2; TRBD1 aligns across 7 bases. Germline CDR1 and CDR2: ENHRY and SYGVKD. The junction had 12 bases not matched to a gene; V was cut back by 7 bases and J by 4 bases. The CDR3 runs 15 residues. The CDR3 sequence is CAITRDTGDVYGYTF. The DNA for the CDR3 is TGTGCCATCACCAGAGACACAGGGGACGTCTATGGCTACACCTTC.

CDR3 sequence reads: CASSQDLRGRSSYEQYF. The CDR3, as DNA: TGTGCCAGCAGCCAAGATTTGCGGGGGCGGAGCTCCTACGAGCAGTACTTC. V is TRBV4-2 and J is TRBJ2-7, with D possibly being TRBD2 (7 bases). Germline-derived CDR1 and CDR2 are LGHNA and YNFKEQ. The V gene lost 0 bases and the J gene lost 0 bases, with 15 bases spanning the gap. There are 17 residues in the CDR3.

Only a few counts were recorded for this clonotype. J is TRBJ2-7 and V is TRBV18; TRBD2 agrees at 7 bases. Unmatched junction bases numbered 3, after V lost 3 bases and J lost 4 bases. CDR1 and CDR2 from the germline V gene are KGHSH and LQKENI. CDR3 length: 13 residues. Written as DNA, the CDR3 is TGTGCCAGCTCACCGGGGCGGGGGTACGAGCAGTACGTC. Translation: CASSPGRGYEQYV.

There are a few counts of this clonotype. The J gene is TRBJ2-2, the V gene TRBV29-1; 7 positions agree with TRBD1. In germline, CDR1 is SQVTM, CDR2 ANQGSEA. The CDR3 sequence is 14 residues long. Germline trimming cut 4 bases from V and 0 bases from J; bases unmatched to any gene: 2. CDR3 in amino acids: CSVGDRANTGELFF. For the CDR3, the DNA is TGCAGCGTTGGCGACAGGGCGAACACCGGGGAGCTGTTTTTT.

The rearrangement uses TRBV7-9 and TRBJ1-5; D not certain. The length of the CDR3 is 13 residues. CDR1 is SEHNR and CDR2 is FQNEAQ in the germline V gene (reference sequence). Trimming shortened V by 6 bases and J by 4 bases, and 10 bases separated the two germline ends. The CDR3 spells CASSQSLNQPQHF. CDR3 DNA: TGTGCCAGCAGTCAATCTTTAAATCAGCCCCAGCATTTT. The full variable domain, with the rest looked up from reference TRBV7-9 and TRBJ1-5, is DTGVSQNPRHKITKRGQNVTFRCDPISEHNRLYWYRQTLGQGPEFLTYFQNEAQLEKSRLLSDRFSAERPKGSFSTLEIQRTEQGDSAMYLCASSQSLNQPQHFGDGTRLSIL.

The V call is TRBV5-1, the J call TRBJ2-5, with D hard to call. The CDR3 spans 14 residues. Germline CDR1 reads SGHRS; CDR2 reads YFSETQ. Trimming took 0 bases from V and 2 from J, leaving 8 bases between them. CDR3 bases: TGCGCCAGCAGCTTGGTTCCGTCGCAAGAGACCCAGTACTTC. This sequence encodes CASSLVPSQETQYF.

In its sample, this clonotype was seen a few times. The gene calls are TRBV6-2 or TRBV6-3 and TRBJ1-1; D uncertain. Trimming removed 8 bases from V and 0 bases from J, with 10 bases in between. The CDR3 consists of 13 residues. CDR1 and CDR2 from the germline V gene are MNHEY and SVGEGT. CDR3 loop: CASYRSLNTEAFF. Here the CDR3 DNA reads TGTGCCAGCTATAGAAGTTTGAACACTGAAGCTTTCTTT.

The rearrangement joins TRBV20-1 to TRBJ1-2; weak D call: TRBD1 (5 bases). The CDR3 consists of 14 residues. Trimming left V 4 bases short and J 3 bases short, with 15 bases between. Germline lookup yields CDR1 DFQATT and CDR2 SNEGSKA (reference sequence). The CDR3 reads CSATSHRTYYGYTF. CDR3 bases: TGCAGTGCTACCTCTCACAGGACCTACTATGGCTACACCTTC.